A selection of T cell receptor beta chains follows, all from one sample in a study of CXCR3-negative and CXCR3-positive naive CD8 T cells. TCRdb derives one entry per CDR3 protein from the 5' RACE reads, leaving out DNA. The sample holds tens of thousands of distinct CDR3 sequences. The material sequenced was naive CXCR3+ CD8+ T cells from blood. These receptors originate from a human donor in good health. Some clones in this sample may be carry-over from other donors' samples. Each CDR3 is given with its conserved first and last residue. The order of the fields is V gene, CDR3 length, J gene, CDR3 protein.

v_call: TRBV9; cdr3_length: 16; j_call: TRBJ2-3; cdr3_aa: CASSVDSSTSTDTQYF
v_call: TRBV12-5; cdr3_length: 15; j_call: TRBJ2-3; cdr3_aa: CASGLTGSTTDTQYF
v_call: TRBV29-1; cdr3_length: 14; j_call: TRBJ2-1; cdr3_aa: CSDKTSVSYNEQFF
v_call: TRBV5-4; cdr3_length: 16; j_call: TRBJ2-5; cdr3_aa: CASSLEAGRLVETQYF
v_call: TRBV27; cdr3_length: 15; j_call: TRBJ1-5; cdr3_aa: CASSLSEGHREPQHF
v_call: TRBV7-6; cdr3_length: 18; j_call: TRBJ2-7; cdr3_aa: CASSLAGPERGGTYEQYF
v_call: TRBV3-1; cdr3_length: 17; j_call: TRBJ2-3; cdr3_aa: CASSRPSRGPATDTQYF
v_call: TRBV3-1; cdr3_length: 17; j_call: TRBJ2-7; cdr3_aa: CASSQEPVAGGEDEQYF
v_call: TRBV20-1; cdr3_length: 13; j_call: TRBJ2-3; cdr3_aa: CSASGGSTDTQYF
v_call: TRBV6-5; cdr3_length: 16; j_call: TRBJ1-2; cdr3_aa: CASSPNVMTTDYGYTF
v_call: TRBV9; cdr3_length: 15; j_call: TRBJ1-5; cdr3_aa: CASSVGQGMNQPQHF
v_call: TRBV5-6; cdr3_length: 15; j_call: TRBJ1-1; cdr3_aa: CASSQGGGRRTEAFF
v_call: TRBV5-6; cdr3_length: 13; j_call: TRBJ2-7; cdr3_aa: CASSASSSYEQYF
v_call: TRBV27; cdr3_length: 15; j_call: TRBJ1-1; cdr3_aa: CASSDRGLMNTEAFF
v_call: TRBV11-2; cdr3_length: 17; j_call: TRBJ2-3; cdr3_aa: CASSLELGRGKRDTQYF
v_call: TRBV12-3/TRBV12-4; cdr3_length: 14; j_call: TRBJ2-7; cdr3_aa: CASNLGGAFYEQYF
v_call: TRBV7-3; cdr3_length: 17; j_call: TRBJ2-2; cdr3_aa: CASSLRGTSGITGELFF
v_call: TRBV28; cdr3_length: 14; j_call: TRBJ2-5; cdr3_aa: CASSEGLAEETQYF
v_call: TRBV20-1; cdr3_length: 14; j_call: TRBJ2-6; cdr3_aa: CSGGPLGGANVLTF
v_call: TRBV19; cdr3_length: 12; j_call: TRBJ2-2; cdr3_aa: CAGRQGTGELFF
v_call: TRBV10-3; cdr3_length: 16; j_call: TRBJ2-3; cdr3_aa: CAISEKDAIQTDTQYF
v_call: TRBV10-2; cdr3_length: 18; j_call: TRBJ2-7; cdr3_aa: CASSGTPRWGGGNYEQYF
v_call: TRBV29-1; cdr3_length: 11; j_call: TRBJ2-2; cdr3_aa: CSVEDSGELFF
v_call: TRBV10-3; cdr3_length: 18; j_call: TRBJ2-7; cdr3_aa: CAISPLPGITLTTHEQHF
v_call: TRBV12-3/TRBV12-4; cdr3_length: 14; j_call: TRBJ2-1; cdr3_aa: CASKPGESYNEQFF
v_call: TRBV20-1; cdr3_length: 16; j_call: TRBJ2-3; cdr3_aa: CRAPKPSGGRTDTQYF
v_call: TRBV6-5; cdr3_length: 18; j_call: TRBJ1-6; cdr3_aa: CASSYSVAGGWDNSPLHF
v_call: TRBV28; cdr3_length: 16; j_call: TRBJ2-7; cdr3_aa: CASSPLRVGADGEQYF
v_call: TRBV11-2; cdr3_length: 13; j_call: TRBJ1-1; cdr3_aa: CASSPTTNTEAFF
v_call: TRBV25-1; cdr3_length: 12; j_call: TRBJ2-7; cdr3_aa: CASSTGSYEQYF
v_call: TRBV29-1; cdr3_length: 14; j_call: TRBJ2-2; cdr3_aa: CSVEGQLNTGELFF
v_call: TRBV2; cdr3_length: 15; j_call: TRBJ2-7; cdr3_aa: CASTLRTGPFDEQYF
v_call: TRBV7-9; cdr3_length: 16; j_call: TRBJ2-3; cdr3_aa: CASSSRSAGITDTQYF
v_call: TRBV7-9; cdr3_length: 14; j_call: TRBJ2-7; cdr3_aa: CASSDGRGGYEQYF
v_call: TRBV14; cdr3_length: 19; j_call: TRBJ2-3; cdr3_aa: CASSQDPPMGPFFTDTQYF
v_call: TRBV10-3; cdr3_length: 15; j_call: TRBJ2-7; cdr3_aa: CAISDVSGGTYEQYF
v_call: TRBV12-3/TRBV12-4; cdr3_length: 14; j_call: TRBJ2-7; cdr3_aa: CASSFGLDSYEQYF